This record covers a single TCR beta chain. Its antigen is unidentified. The data were taken from a study of blood T cells in healthy people across ages. Germline V gene data show CDR1 as LGHNA and CDR2 as YNFKEQ. The V and J ends lost 1 base and 4 bases, in that order; junction bases with no gene match: 6. The CDR3 has 15 residues. Whole-study findings and limits: Age showed a roughly linear inverse relationship with TCR beta diversity per million T cells.

It was with a sample-barcoded 5' primer and a J-beta primer mix that a second PCR of about 6 to 12 cycles was run. TCRdb processed the 5' RACE reads anew with MiXCR; each CDR3 protein has one entry. Among over 950,000 distinct CDR3 sequences listed, around 54% were seen once. J is TRBJ2-5 and V is TRBV4-2; TRBD2 aligns across 7 bases. The sample taken for sequencing was blood. The sequence was collected from a woman aged 60-75 years in good health. The CDR3 nucleotides are TGTGCCAGCAGCCAAGTGGGGGAGGGCCTAGAGACCCAGTACTTC. Protein sequence: CASSQVGEGLETQYF.